The 25 T cell receptor beta chains listed next were all sequenced from one sample in a study of shared clonotypes between healthy human individuals. Profiled with immunoSEQ multiplex PCR; TCRdb holds only in-frame clones, not every one. The table has around 610,000 clones, approximately 96% seen once. Naive CD8 populations comprised CD45RO-negative cells positively selected for CCR7, excluding terminally differentiated effector memory CD45RA+ cells. The sequencing sample was made of naive CD8+ T cells sorted from blood. The receptors stem from a woman in her 30s in good health.

The chain joins TRBV27 to TRBJ2-5, with 9 positions matching TRBD1. The V gene's germline CDR1 is MNHEY and CDR2 SMNVEV (reference sequence). Germline trimming cut 6 bases from V and 2 bases from J; bases unmatched to any gene: 19. This CDR3 spans 19 amino acids. CDR3 residues: CASSPTGQGSSAGQETQYF. CDR3 nucleotide sequence: TGTGCCAGCAGCCCCACGGGACAGGGAAGTTCTGCCGGGCAAGAGACCCAGTACTTC.

The genes are TRBV27 and TRBJ2-1, with D unresolved. Germline assignment: CDR1 MNHEY and CDR2 SMNVEV (reference sequence). V lost 3 bases, J lost 8 bases, and 5 bases lay in between. There are 11 residues in the CDR3. DNA for the CDR3: TGTGCCAGCAGTTTTGGTCATGAGCAGTTCTTC. Translation gives CASSFGHEQFF.

This clone was seen once. The V gene is TRBV7-8, the J gene TRBJ2-2; 11 bases are a match to TRBD1. Germline CDR1 and CDR2: SGHVS and FQNEAQ. This CDR3 region has 14 residues. The J segment lost 6 bases and the V segment lost 8 bases, leaving 5 bases of the junction unmatched. The DNA for the CDR3 is TGTGCCAGCTTCGGGACAGGGGGGTCCGGGGAGCTGTTTTTT. Translating it yields CASFGTGGSGELFF. The entire variable domain, with the rest obtained from reference TRBV7-8 and TRBJ2-2, is as follows: GAGVSQSPRYKVAKRGQDVALRCDPISGHVSLFWYQQALGQGPEFLTYFQNEAQLDKSGLPSDRFFAERPEGSVSTLKIQRTQQEDSAVYLCASFGTGGSGELFFGEGSRLTVL.

The CDR3 sequence is CASSSIAYRGPNQPQHF. The CDR3 DNA sequence: TGTGCCAGTAGTTCCATAGCCTACAGGGGGCCGAATCAGCCCCAGCATTTT. The chain couples TRBV19 to TRBJ1-5, with 9 nucleotides matching TRBD1. Germline V gene data show CDR1 as LNHDA and CDR2 as SQIVND (reference sequence). Trimming took 5 bases from V and 4 from J; bases not matched to a gene: 12. This CDR3 has 17 residues.

The chain carries TRBV4-2 and TRBJ2-3; D not resolved. Per the germline V gene, CDR1 is LGHNA and CDR2 is YNFKEQ. CDR3 length: 17 amino acids. V lost 4 bases, J lost 5 bases, and 22 bases lay in between. CDR3 nucleotide sequence: TGTGCCAGCAGCCCAGAAGGACCAGGAGATATAGGAGATACGCAGTATTTT. Translating gives CASSPEGPGDIGDTQYF.

The CDR3 loop is CASSFAGGREQFF. The CDR3 bases are TGTGCCAGCAGTTTCGCGGGAGGGCGTGAGCAGTTCTTC. The genes are TRBV27 and TRBJ2-1, with 9 bases identical to TRBD2. V dropped 3 bases and J dropped 9; count of bases not matched to a gene: 3. The CDR3 is 13 residues long. From germline, CDR1 is MNHEY and CDR2 SMNVEV (reference sequence).

The gene calls are TRBV27 and TRBJ2-6, with 14 bases fitting TRBD2. CDR1 and CDR2 (germline): MNHEY, SMNVEV (reference sequence). The CDR3 is 19 residues long. V was clipped by 1 base and J by 4 bases; unmatched bases: 6. CDR3 sequence (DNA): TGTGCCAGCAGTTTATTGGGACTAGCGGGAGAAGACGGGGCCAACGTCCTGACTTTC. This codes for CASSLLGLAGEDGANVLTF.

The chain carries TRBV14 and TRBJ2-2; D call uncertain. Trimming cost V 4 bases and J 4 bases, with 7 bases left between them. The CDR3 has 13 residues. Germline lookup yields CDR1 SGHDN and CDR2 FVKESK. The chain's CDR3 is CASSRESTGELFF. CDR3 sequence (DNA): TGTGCCAGCAGCCGAGAGAGCACCGGGGAGCTGTTTTTT.

The chain is built from TRBV7-9 and TRBJ2-7; D gene unclear. Germline lookup yields CDR1 SEHNR and CDR2 FQNEAQ (reference sequence). The CDR3 is 15 residues long. Between the trimmed V and J ends, which lost 5 bases and 3 bases, there was a span of 17 bases. The CDR3 loop reads CASSPGYAPNYEQYF. The CDR3 DNA sequence: TGTGCCAGCAGCCCGGGTTATGCGCCAAACTACGAGCAGTACTTC.

In this sample, this clone turned up once. The CDR3 loop reads CASSLDRDGIYGYTF. CDR3 DNA sequence: TGTGCCAGCAGCTTGGATCGGGACGGAATATACGGCTACACCTTC. The V call is TRBV5-4, the J call TRBJ1-2, with TRBD1 as a possible D gene (5 bases). The CDR3 runs 15 residues. The V end lost 0 bases, the J end lost 8 bases, and 17 bases lay between the germline ends. Germline CDR1 SGHNT, CDR2 YYREEE (reference sequence). Full variable domain (rest looked up from reference TRBV5-4 and TRBJ1-2): ETGVTQSPTHLIKTRGQQVTLRCSSQSGHNTVSWYQQALGQGPQFIFQYYREEENGRGNFPPRFSGLQFPNYSSELNVNALELDDSALYLCASSLDRDGIYGYTFGSGTRLTVV.

V usage is TRBV5-6 and J usage is TRBJ2-7, with unresolved D. CDR1 SGHDT and CDR2 YYEEEE come from the germline V gene. The CDR3 length is 13 residues. V was pared by 0 bases and J by 7 bases, with 11 bases between. DNA of the CDR3: TGTGCCAGCAGCTTGGATCCGGAGAGTGAGCAGTACTTC. As protein: CASSLDPESEQYF.

This CDR3 is CASSPGGGGSNQPQHF. CDR3 DNA sequence: TGTGCCAGCAGCCCCGGTGGGGGGGGTAGCAATCAGCCCCAGCATTTT. V usage is TRBV7-8 and J usage is TRBJ1-5, with a weak D call TRBD1 (5 bases). CDR1 is SGHVS and CDR2 is FQNEAQ in the germline V gene. V was clipped by 5 bases and J by 0 bases, with 14 bases between them. The CDR3 is 16 residues long.

This sequence joins TRBV6-1 and TRBJ2-1, with 9 bases aligning to TRBD2. After removal of 2 bases from V and 3 bases from J, the junction contained 5 bases not matched to a gene. The CDR3 runs 16 residues. Per the germline V gene, CDR1 is MNHNS and CDR2 is SASEGT. CDR3 loop: CASSENVAGVYNEQFF. The CDR3 coding sequence is TGTGCCAGCAGTGAAAATGTAGCGGGAGTCTACAATGAGCAGTTCTTC.

V gene TRBV7-8 combines with J gene TRBJ2-3; tentatively, D is TRBD1 or TRBD2 (5 bases each). Germline loops: CDR1 SGHVS, CDR2 FQNEAQ. The CDR3 is made up of 15 amino acids. V was clipped by 5 bases and J by 11 bases, with 23 bases between them. The CDR3 DNA follows: TGTGCCAGCAGCGGGGGATACGACATTGAGGGCAGGCAGTATTTT. Its protein is CASSGGYDIEGRQYF. Together with reference TRBV7-8 and TRBJ2-3, the CDR3 gives the full variable domain: GAGVSQSPRYKVAKRGQDVALRCDPISGHVSLFWYQQALGQGPEFLTYFQNEAQLDKSGLPSDRFFAERPEGSVSTLKIQRTQQEDSAVYLCASSGGYDIEGRQYFGPGTRLTVL.

Turning to this clone: Other DNA sequences in the sample encode the same CDR3. The J gene is TRBJ2-7, the V gene TRBV19, with D maybe TRBD1 (6 bases). CDR1 is LNHDA, CDR2 SQIVND, per germline (reference sequence). The CDR3 length is 13 residues. Between the trimmed V and J ends, which lost 1 base and 2 bases, there was a span of 6 bases. The CDR3 nucleotides are TGTGCCAGTAGTATAGGACAGGCCTACGAGCAGTACTTC. Translated: CASSIGQAYEQYF.

The chain joins TRBV27 to TRBJ2-3; D gene uncertain. V lost 5 bases and J 0 bases, leaving 9 bases between the germline ends. CDR3 length equals 14 residues. CDR1 MNHEY and CDR2 SMNVEV come from the germline V gene (reference sequence). CDR3 in DNA: TGTGCCAGCAGTCCGCCTAGAAGCACAGATACGCAGTATTTT. Its protein product is CASSPPRSTDTQYF.

This chain links TRBV28 with TRBJ1-5, with 7 bases lining up with TRBD1. CDR1 MDHEN and CDR2 SYDVKM come from the germline V gene. With V trimmed by 5 bases and J by 6 bases, 7 bases remained unmatched. The CDR3 sequence is 14 residues long. The chain's CDR3 is CASSTQGLGQPQHF. CDR3 sequence (DNA): TGTGCCAGCAGTACACAGGGGCTTGGTCAGCCCCAGCATTTT.

V gene TRBV7-9 combines with J gene TRBJ1-4; D is undetermined. Deletions cut 2 bases from V and 8 bases from J, with 12 bases between. Germline CDR1 and CDR2: SEHNR and FQNEAQ (reference sequence). This CDR3 region has 14 residues. This CDR3 reads CASSLLMEQEKLFF. The CDR3 DNA is TGTGCCAGCAGCTTATTAATGGAGCAGGAAAAACTGTTTTTT.

V gene TRBV27 combines with J gene TRBJ2-7; tentatively, D is TRBD2 (6 bases). Per germline, CDR1 MNHEY and CDR2 SMNVEV (reference sequence). This CDR3 has 14 amino acids. Trimming stripped 6 bases from V and 6 bases from J, with 18 bases between. CDR3 sequence (DNA): TGTGCCAGCAGCAAAAACGGGGGAACAGTCGAGCAGTACTTC. This gives the protein CASSKNGGTVEQYF.

The J gene is TRBJ2-1, the V gene TRBV5-4; TRBD1 is a possible D gene (6 bases). CDR1 and CDR2 (germline): SGHNT, YYREEE (reference sequence). The V end lost 1 base, the J end lost 6 bases, and 14 bases lay between the germline ends. This CDR3 is built from 15 residues. The CDR3 region has the DNA TGTGCCAGCAGCTTGCCGGAGCAGGGGTCCAATGAGCAGTTCTTC. This sequence encodes CASSLPEQGSNEQFF.

The chain couples TRBV9 to TRBJ2-1; D ambiguous. Germline values: CDR1 SGDLS, CDR2 YYNGEE. Trimming removed 4 bases at V and 7 bases at J, with 12 bases between. The CDR3 is 13 amino acids. Here the CDR3 DNA reads TGTGCCAGCAGCCCACAACGACGTAATGAGCAGTTCTTC. This encodes CASSPQRRNEQFF. Full variable domain (outside the CDR3, taken from reference TRBV9 and TRBJ2-1): DSGVTQTPKHLITATGQRVTLRCSPRSGDLSVYWYQQSLDQGLQFLIQYYNGEERAKGNILERFSAQQFPDLHSELNLSSLELGDSALYFCASSPQRRNEQFFGPGTRLTVL.

The V and J genes are TRBV9 and TRBJ2-2; D remains ambiguous. CDR1 and CDR2 from the germline V gene are SGDLS and YYNGEE. Trimming cost V 3 bases and J 4 bases, with 4 bases left between them. The CDR3 totals 12 residues. The CDR3 loop is CASSDSTGELFF. The CDR3 DNA reads as TGTGCCAGCAGCGATAGCACCGGGGAGCTGTTTTTT. Full variable domain (rest looked up from reference TRBV9 and TRBJ2-2): DSGVTQTPKHLITATGQRVTLRCSPRSGDLSVYWYQQSLDQGLQFLIQYYNGEERAKGNILERFSAQQFPDLHSELNLSSLELGDSALYFCASSDSTGELFFGEGSRLTVL.

As concerns this clone: Other DNA sequences within the sample encode an identical CDR3. The gene calls are TRBV7-8 and TRBJ2-1, with 9 bases that match TRBD2. This CDR3 comprises 15 residues. J lost 4 bases, V lost 3 bases, and 4 bases had no gene match. The germline CDR1 and CDR2 sequences are SGHVS and FQNEAQ. The CDR3 spells CASSFGLAGYNEQFF. In DNA, the CDR3 is TGTGCCAGCAGCTTCGGCCTAGCGGGGTACAATGAGCAGTTCTTC.

This clone was found once. The rearrangement joins TRBV2 to TRBJ1-1; D unclear. The CDR3 extends over 12 amino acids. Between the trimmed V and J ends, which lost 6 bases and 6 bases, there was a span of 11 bases. Germline V gene data show CDR1 as SNHLY and CDR2 as FYNNEI. The CDR3 here is CASRSSGPEAFF. The CDR3 DNA sequence: TGTGCCAGCAGGTCCAGCGGGCCTGAAGCTTTCTTT.

This rearrangement joins TRBV7-9 to TRBJ2-3; TRBD1 matches at 7 bases. Germline V gene data show CDR1 as SEHNR and CDR2 as FQNEAQ (reference sequence). This CDR3 spans 14 amino acids. V trimming: 10 bases; J trimming: 5 bases; junction bases outside the gene matches: 12. In DNA form, the CDR3 reads TGTGCCACAAGGAAGGGGGCGGTTGTAGATACGCAGTATTTT. Protein sequence: CATRKGAVVDTQYF.